Listed below are T cell receptor beta chains from one sample, sequenced in a study of cytomegalovirus exposure and HLA in healthy donors. The data were produced by immunoSEQ multiplex PCR, yet TCRdb's version contains in-frame clones alone and is incomplete. The sample shows 150,000 to 200,000 clones, about 82% of them seen only once. The sequenced material came from PBMCs. All receptors come from a young woman in good health and CMV-seronegative. Each CDR3 is given with its conserved first and last residue. Fields, in order: D gene, J gene, clone size, V gene, CDR3 protein, CDR3 DNA. D genes are given only for firm matches. Not all rows give a size; the values are once, few, many and, for expanded clones, a class.

. | TRBJ2-7 | . | TRBV6-6 | CASSLQGDYEQYF | TGTGCCAGCAGTCTACAGGGAGACTACGAGCAGTACTTC
TRBD1 | TRBJ1-2 | once | TRBV27 | CASSGQGIYYGYTF | TGTGCCAGCAGCGGACAGGGCATTTACTATGGCTACACCTTC
TRBD1 | TRBJ2-7 | few | TRBV28 | CASSDGQAGVRFF | TGTGCCAGCAGTGATGGACAGGCCGGGGTAAGATTCTTC
. | TRBJ1-5 | . | TRBV28 | CASSLGGSNNQPQHF | TGTGCCAGCAGTTTAGGGGGCAGCAACAATCAGCCCCAGCATTTT
TRBD2 | TRBJ2-7 | once | TRBV27 | CASRLAGGPRSYEQYF | TGTGCCAGCAGGCTAGCGGGAGGGCCTCGTTCCTACGAGCAGTACTTC
. | TRBJ2-3 | . | TRBV11-2 | CASSLEVGSPTDTQYF | TGTGCCAGCAGCTTAGAGGTGGGCAGCCCCACAGATACGCAGTATTTT
TRBD1 | TRBJ2-1 | . | TRBV7-7 | CASSKTGAPYNEQFF | TGTGCCAGCAGCAAGACAGGGGCCCCCTACAATGAGCAGTTCTTC
TRBD1 | TRBJ2-1 | once | TRBV5-1 | CASSLRTGSYNEQFF | TGCGCCAGCAGCTTGCGGACAGGCTCCTACAATGAGCAGTTCTTC
. | TRBJ1-6 | . | TRBV7-6 | CASSRGGSSYNSPLHF | TGTGCCAGCAGCCGCGGAGGGAGCTCCTATAATTCACCCCTCCACTTT
. | TRBJ2-3 | . | TRBV19 | CASSVSDTQYF | TGTGCCAGTAGCGTCTCGGATACGCAGTATTTT
. | TRBJ1-2 | . | TRBV7-8 | CASSFQTDSGGYTF | TGTGCCAGCAGCTTTCAGACAGACTCGGGTGGCTACACCTTC
. | TRBJ2-1 | . | TRBV11-2 | CASSLPGAYNEQFF | TGTGCCAGCAGCCTCCCAGGGGCCTACAATGAGCAGTTCTTC
TRBD1 | TRBJ2-3 | . | TRBV7-2 | CASSTGTGITDTQYF | TGTGCCAGCAGCACAGGGACAGGGATCACAGATACGCAGTATTTT
. | TRBJ2-1 | . | TRBV5-6 | CASSFLAGTDEQFF | TGTGCCAGCAGCTTCCTAGCTGGGACTGATGAGCAGTTCTTC
. | TRBJ1-5 | . | TRBV6-1 | CASRTGIGEPQHF | TGTGCCAGCAGAACGGGGATCGGGGAGCCCCAGCATTTT
TRBD1 | TRBJ2-5 | . | TRBV19 | CASSRQGARETQYF | TGTGCCAGTAGTCGACAGGGTGCCAGGGAGACCCAGTACTTC
. | TRBJ2-2 | . | TRBV30 | CAWSKEIENTGELFF | TGTGCCTGGAGTAAGGAGATAGAGAACACCGGGGAGCTGTTTTTT
TRBD1 | TRBJ2-1 | few | TRBV29-1 | CSVGQGAVNEQFF | TGCAGCGTCGGACAGGGGGCGGTTAATGAGCAGTTCTTC
TRBD1 | TRBJ1-1 | . | TRBV10-3 | CAIHGGTGALYTEAFF | TGTGCCATTCATGGCGGGACAGGGGCTTTGTACACTGAAGCTTTCTTT
TRBD2 | TRBJ2-5 | . | TRBV13 | CASSFYGTSGDLETQYF | TGTGCCAGCAGCTTTTATGGGACTAGCGGGGATCTGGAGACCCAGTACTTC
. | TRBJ1-1 | . | TRBV5-1 | CASSINFRSGGGTEAFF | TGCGCCAGCAGCATCAATTTTCGTTCGGGGGGAGGCACTGAAGCTTTCTTT
. | TRBJ1-2 | few | TRBV14 | CASSLREVGYTF | TGTGCCAGCAGCCTACGCGAAGTTGGCTACACCTTC
. | TRBJ2-1 | . | TRBV5-1 | CASSLQGPSYNEQFF | TGCGCCAGCAGCTTGCAGGGTCCATCCTACAATGAGCAGTTCTTC
. | TRBJ2-7 | once | TRBV6-5 | CASSYEGRSYEQYF | TGTGCCAGCAGTTACGAGGGAAGGTCCTACGAGCAGTACTTC
. | TRBJ1-2 | . | TRBV18 | CASSPTPGINYGYTF | TGTGCCAGCTCCCCAACCCCGGGGATTAACTATGGCTACACCTTC
. | TRBJ2-3 | once | TRBV2 | CASPPPTATDTQYF | TGTGCCAGCCCCCCCCCGACAGCAACAGATACGCAGTATTTT
. | TRBJ1-2 | . | TRBV25-1 | CASSELVNSYGYTF | TGTGCCAGCAGTGAATTGGTCAACAGCTATGGCTACACCTTC
TRBD1 | TRBJ1-2 | . | TRBV19 | CASSKGQGGGYTF | TGTGCCAGTAGTAAAGGACAGGGCGGCGGCTACACCTTC
. | TRBJ1-1 | once | TRBV5-1 | CASSSGGRRNTEAFF | TGCGCCAGCAGCTCGGGGGGACGGAGGAACACTGAAGCTTTCTTT
. | TRBJ2-7 | . | TRBV29-1 | CSVPRGDEQYF | TGCAGCGTGCCTCGCGGGGACGAGCAGTACTTC
TRBD1 | TRBJ2-3 | . | TRBV5-1 | CASSLWGQTTDTQYF | TGCGCCAGCAGCTTGTGGGGACAGACCACAGATACGCAGTATTTT
. | TRBJ2-7 | . | TRBV19 | CASSIVGLGLRDYEQYF | TGTGCCAGTAGTATTGTAGGGTTGGGACTCCGAGACTACGAGCAGTACTTC
TRBD1 | TRBJ1-1 | . | TRBV7-9 | CASSWDRVKVTEAFF | TGTGCCAGCAGCTGGGACAGGGTGAAGGTCACTGAAGCTTTCTTT
. | TRBJ2-3 | . | TRBV2 | CALEGGTYKRDTQYF | TGTGCCCTAGAAGGAGGGACCTACAAAAGGGATACGCAGTATTTT
TRBD2 | TRBJ2-7 | . | TRBV5-1 | CASSTSGVSYEQYF | TGCGCCAGCAGCACTAGCGGGGTCTCCTACGAGCAGTACTTC
. | TRBJ1-3 | . | TRBV10-3 | CAISDSLGSGNTIYF | TGTGCCATCAGCGACAGCCTGGGCTCTGGAAACACCATATATTTT
. | TRBJ2-1 | . | TRBV10-3 | CAISESGLNYPNEQFF | TGTGCCATCAGTGAGTCCGGTTTGAATTATCCCAATGAGCAGTTCTTC
TRBD2 | TRBJ2-5 | . | TRBV2 | CASSDRTSRETQYF | TGTGCCAGCAGTGATCGGACTAGCAGGGAGACCCAGTACTTC
. | TRBJ2-7 | . | TRBV5-1 | CASSLGGPEQYF | TGCGCCAGCAGCTTGGGGGGGCCCGAGCAGTACTTC
TRBD1 | TRBJ2-5 | . | TRBV11-1 | CASSLIVGTGAQETQYF | TGTGCCAGCAGCTTAATTGTCGGGACAGGGGCGCAAGAGACCCAGTACTTC
. | TRBJ1-3 | . | TRBV5-6 | CASSRGRNTGNTIYF | TGTGCCAGCAGCCGCGGGAGGAATACTGGAAACACCATATATTTT
. | TRBJ2-6 | . | TRBV5-1 | CASNLGQGPSGANVLTF | TGCGCCAGCAACTTGGGACAAGGCCCCTCTGGGGCCAACGTCCTGACTTTC
TRBD1 | TRBJ2-5 | . | TRBV18 | CASSPLPGQGKETQYF | TGTGCCAGCTCACCCCTACCGGGACAGGGGAAAGAGACCCAGTACTTC
TRBD1 | TRBJ1-4 | . | TRBV5-1 | CASSWGTGESATNEKLFF | TGCGCCAGCAGCTGGGGGACAGGCGAATCTGCAACTAATGAAAAACTGTTTTTT
TRBD1 | TRBJ2-6 | . | TRBV10-1 | CASRAGTGTGANVLTF | TGCGCCAGCAGGGCCGGGACAGGGACCGGGGCCAACGTCCTGACTTTC
. | TRBJ2-5 | . | TRBV20-1 | CSARVSETQYF | TGCAGTGCTAGAGTGTCGGAGACCCAGTACTTC
. | TRBJ2-5 | once | TRBV7-6 | CASSGGAGETQYF | TGTGCCAGCAGCGGGGGGGCAGGAGAGACCCAGTACTTC
. | TRBJ1-1 | . | TRBV4-2 | CASSQWGPMNTEAFF | TGTGCCAGCAGCCAATGGGGGCCCATGAACACTGAAGCTTTCTTT
TRBD2 | TRBJ2-7 | . | TRBV11-3 | CASSSTSGSYEQYF | TGTGCCAGCAGCTCGACTAGCGGGAGTTACGAGCAGTACTTC
. | TRBJ1-2 | . | TRBV5-1 | CASKTTTGANYGYTF | TGCGCCAGCAAGACCACGACAGGAGCTAACTATGGCTACACCTTC
TRBD1 | TRBJ2-7 | . | TRBV10-2 | CASSESQGGLSSYEQYF | TGCGCCAGCAGTGAGAGTCAAGGGGGCCTGAGCTCCTACGAGCAGTACTTC
TRBD1 | TRBJ1-4 | . | TRBV9 | CASSAGQGTEKLFF | TGTGCCAGCAGCGCCGGACAGGGGACTGAAAAACTGTTTTTT
TRBD1 | TRBJ2-3 | . | TRBV7-6 | CASSLQGAPSDTQYF | TGTGCCAGCAGCCTACAGGGGGCGCCCTCAGATACGCAGTATTTT
. | TRBJ1-1 | . | TRBV7-3 | CASSSNRNTEAFF | TGTGCCAGCAGCTCAAACAGGAACACTGAAGCTTTCTTT
TRBD2 | TRBJ2-5 | . | TRBV11-2 | CASSSLAGAIQETQYF | TGTGCCAGCAGCTCTTTAGCGGGCGCGATACAAGAGACCCAGTACTTC
. | TRBJ1-5 | . | TRBV5-4 | CVRRVDPFNQPQHF | TGTGTACGCAGGGTCGACCCCTTCAATCAGCCCCAGCATTTT
. | TRBJ1-1 | . | TRBV5-5 | CASSLAVAAGSSEAFF | TGTGCCAGCAGCTTGGCCGTTGCGGCGGGCAGCTCTGAAGCTTTCTTT
TRBD1 | TRBJ2-7 | . | TRBV5-1 | CASSLGQGASYEQYF | TGCGCCAGCAGCTTGGGACAGGGGGCTTCCTACGAGCAGTACTTC
TRBD2 | TRBJ2-2 | . | TRBV11-3 | CASSLAPGTSNTGELFF | TGTGCCAGCAGCTTAGCACCCGGGACTAGCAACACCGGGGAGCTGTTTTTT